This T cell receptor (beta chain) came from a study of response to subunit inactivated influenza vaccine. As to this clonotype: Its antigen is unknown.

TCRdb itself ran the RT-PCR reads through MiXCR, one entry per CDR3 protein. The sample consists of 530,000 or so distinct CDR3 sequences, 14% of them appearing once. Findings and caveats of the study: Authors suggested seasonal influenza vaccinations each recruit few new T cells.

Germline V gene lookup returns CDR1 MGHRA and CDR2 YSYEKL. CDR3 length: 17 residues. The source material was PBMCs from blood, sampled 11 to 12 days after vaccination. This TCR came from a man between 45 and 60 years old who received an inactivated influenza vaccine. The V and J genes are TRBV4-1 and TRBJ2-1; 8 bases align to TRBD2. Here the CDR3 reads CATSPRRGAGVGNEQFF. The CDR3 bases are TGCGCGACAAGTCCAAGAAGGGGAGCGGGAGTAGGTAATGAGCAGTTCTTC.